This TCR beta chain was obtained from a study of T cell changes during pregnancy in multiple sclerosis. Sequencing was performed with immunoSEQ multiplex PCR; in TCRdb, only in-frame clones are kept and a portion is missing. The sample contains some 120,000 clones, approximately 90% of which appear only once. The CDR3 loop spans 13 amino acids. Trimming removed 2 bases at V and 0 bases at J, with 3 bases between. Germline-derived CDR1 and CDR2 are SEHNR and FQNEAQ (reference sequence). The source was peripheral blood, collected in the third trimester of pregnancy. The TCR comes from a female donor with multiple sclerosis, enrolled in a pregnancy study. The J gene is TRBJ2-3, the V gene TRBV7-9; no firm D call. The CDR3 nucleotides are TGTGCCAGCAGCTTACAAAGCACAGATACGCAGTATTTT. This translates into CASSLQSTDTQYF. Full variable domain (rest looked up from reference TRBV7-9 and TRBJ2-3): DTGVSQNPRHKITKRGQNVTFRCDPISEHNRLYWYRQTLGQGPEFLTYFQNEAQLEKSRLLSDRFSAERPKGSFSTLEIQRTEQGDSAMYLCASSLQSTDTQYFGPGTRLTVL.